This TCR beta chain is from a study of blood T cell repertoires in COVID-19. Study overall: Acute and convalescent COVID-19 samples came from the United States, Italy and Spain.

Under the authors' procedure: The assay estimated nucleated cells by amplifying reference gene primers. Method: immunoSEQ multiplex PCR; TCRdb's copy keeps in-frame clones and lacks some. V and J calls and clone size follow that table, whereas D and trimming were derived from the DNA. The sample records 200,000 to 250,000 clones, around 80% being singletons. With V trimmed by 2 bases and J by 5 bases, 4 bases remained unmatched. The CDR3 extends over 14 amino acids. The germline V gene has CDR1 MNHEY and CDR2 SMNVEV (reference sequence). The sequenced material came from peripheral blood. This receptor was obtained from a woman between 65 and 79 years old with acute or convalescent COVID-19. The chain has TRBV27 and TRBJ2-5; TRBD1 aligns across 8 bases. In nucleotides, the CDR3 is TGTGCCAGCAGTTTAAACAGGGGGGCGGAGACCCAGTACTTC. It is translated as CASSLNRGAETQYF.